The clone carrying this T cell receptor beta chain came up many times. Its antigen is not identified. The sample belongs to a study of glioma-infiltrating T cells. Study-level points and caveats: CDR3 overlap between tissue and blood was very small.

The CDR3 runs 13 residues. CDR1 and CDR2 from the germline V gene are DFQATT and SNEGSKA (reference sequence). V shed 5 bases and J shed 0 bases, with 8 bases lying between them. Using RNA template, CDR3s of TCR alpha and beta were amplified with iRepertoire arm-PCR. In TCRdb, the multiplex PCR reads were re-called with MiXCR into one record per CDR3 protein. The data show over 80,000 distinct CDR3 sequences, around 42% seen once. The material sequenced was glioma tissue, nonneoplastic brain tissue, or PBMCs (not recorded which). The TCR originated in a human donor with low-grade glioma or glioblastoma, undergoing nonglioma brain surgery, or in good health (not recorded which). V usage is TRBV20-1 and J usage is TRBJ1-5; D unclear. CDR3: CSARGYSNQPQHF. Written as DNA, the CDR3 is TGCAGTGCTCGGGGTTATAGCAATCAGCCCCAGCATTTT.